Listed below are T cell receptor beta chains from one sample, sequenced in a study of blood T cell repertoires in COVID-19. Profiled with immunoSEQ multiplex PCR; TCRdb holds only in-frame clones, not every one. The table has about 200,000 clones, about 90% seen once. The specimen was peripheral blood. The receptors stem from a woman between 50 and 59 years old with acute or convalescent COVID-19. The CDR3 runs from the conserved cysteine through the conserved F or W. The order of the fields is D gene, J gene, V gene, clone size, CDR3 protein, CDR3 DNA. The D gene is left open where the match is weak. Clone size is not always given. Where it is, it says once, few, many or a class for expanded clones.

- TRBJ1-1 TRBV3-1/TRBV3-2 few CASSQDDKGVNTEAFF TGTGCCAGCAGCCAAGATGATAAGGGAGTCAACACTGAAGCTTTCTTT
TRBD1 TRBJ1-4 TRBV7-8 - CASRPDRGIWEKLFF TGTGCCAGCAGGCCCGACAGGGGGATTTGGGAAAAACTGTTTTTT
TRBD2 TRBJ2-7 TRBV6-5 - CASSYSAGTYEQYF TGTGCCAGCAGTTACTCAGCGGGAACCTACGAGCAGTACTTC
- TRBJ1-2 TRBV13 - CASSADRSGYTF TGTGCCAGCAGCGCTGACAGATCTGGCTACACCTTC
- TRBJ1-3 TRBV19 - CASSISRSSGNTIYF TGTGCCAGTAGTATATCACGGAGCTCTGGAAACACCATATATTTT
- TRBJ1-2 TRBV29-1 - CSVIDKGNYGYTF TGCAGCGTCATAGATAAGGGGAACTATGGCTACACCTTC
TRBD2 TRBJ2-7 TRBV9 - CASSRAGGPYEQYF TGTGCCAGCAGCAGGGCGGGAGGGCCCTACGAGCAGTACTTC
TRBD1 TRBJ2-3 TRBV9 - CASSVGGGPSTDTQYF TGTGCCAGCAGCGTAGGAGGGGGCCCGAGCACAGATACGCAGTATTTT
- TRBJ1-3 TRBV7-2 - CASSLEIGGPGNTIYF TGTGCCAGCAGCTTAGAAATTGGGGGCCCAGGAAACACCATATATTTT
TRBD2 TRBJ2-4 TRBV9 - CASSAGSGGGSINIQYF TGTGCCAGCAGCGCGGGCTCGGGCGGGGGGTCGATAAACATTCAGTACTTC
- TRBJ1-2 TRBV6-2/TRBV6-3 - CASSLRTEINGYTF TGTGCCAGCAGTCTCCGGACAGAGATCAATGGCTACACCTTC
TRBD2 TRBJ2-1 TRBV5-1 once CASSLGVSGNYNEQFF TGCGCCAGCAGCTTGGGGGTTAGCGGGAACTACAATGAGCAGTTCTTC
TRBD1 TRBJ1-6 TRBV7-2 - CASSLVGSGTGGSPLHF TGTGCCAGCAGCTTAGTAGGGTCCGGGACAGGAGGCTCACCCCTCCACTTT
- TRBJ1-1 TRBV4-1 - CASSPRTVNTEAFF TGCGCCAGCAGCCCCCGGACAGTTAACACTGAAGCTTTCTTT
TRBD1 TRBJ1-1 TRBV5-5 few CASSLGPGTANTEAFF TGTGCCAGCAGCTTGGGGCCCGGGACAGCGAACACTGAAGCTTTCTTT
TRBD1 TRBJ1-1 TRBV19 - CASSVQGQGAYTEAFF TGTGCCAGTAGTGTACAGGGACAGGGGGCCTACACTGAAGCTTTCTTT
- TRBJ1-1 TRBV11-3 - CASSFGAVSTEAFF TGTGCCAGCAGCTTTGGGGCGGTGAGCACTGAAGCTTTCTTT
TRBD1 TRBJ1-1 TRBV19 - CASSGPDRGETEAFF TGTGCCAGTAGTGGCCCCGACAGGGGTGAAACTGAAGCTTTCTTT
TRBD1 TRBJ1-1 TRBV2 - CASSWDRNTEAFF TGTGCCAGCAGTTGGGACAGGAACACTGAAGCTTTCTTT
- TRBJ2-5 TRBV5-1 - CASNVESIQYF TGCGCCAGCAACGTAGAGTCGATCCAGTACTTC
- TRBJ1-1 TRBV6-1 - CASSEQDRRTRAFF TGTGCCAGCAGTGAGCAAGACAGACGGACTAGGGCTTTCTTT
- TRBJ1-5 TRBV5-1 - CASSPGDSNQPQHF TGCGCCAGCAGCCCAGGGGATAGCAATCAGCCCCAGCATTTT
- TRBJ2-7 TRBV5-4 few CASSTQGSEQYF TGTGCCAGCAGCACACAGGGCAGCGAGCAGTACTTC
TRBD1 TRBJ2-7 TRBV6-5 - CASSGDRRYEQYF TGTGCCAGCAGCGGGGACAGGCGTTACGAGCAGTACTTC
- TRBJ1-1 TRBV19 - CASSIDRGGTEAFF TGTGCCAGTAGTATAGACAGGGGCGGAACTGAAGCTTTCTTT
TRBD2 TRBJ2-1 TRBV9 - CASSVASGAYNEQFF TGTGCCAGCAGCGTAGCTAGCGGGGCTTACAATGAGCAGTTCTTC
- TRBJ1-3 TRBV12-1 - CASSKTGSGNTIYF TGTGCCAGCAGCAAGACAGGATCTGGAAACACCATATATTTT
- TRBJ1-2 TRBV9 - CASSGRTNPGGYTF TGTGCCAGCAGCGGACGAACCAACCCCGGGGGCTACACCTTC
TRBD1 TRBJ2-7 TRBV7-9 - CASSSEEYRGNPYEQYF TGTGCCAGCAGCTCGGAGGAGTACAGGGGCAACCCCTACGAGCAGTACTTC
- TRBJ2-7 TRBV2 - CASSGASYEQYF TGTGCCAGCAGTGGGGCCAGCTACGAGCAGTACTTC
TRBD2 TRBJ2-3 TRBV27 - CASSPILAGNTDTQYF TGTGCCAGCAGCCCTATACTAGCGGGGAACACAGATACGCAGTATTTT
TRBD2 TRBJ2-5 TRBV19 - CASSIGGGRTGETQYF TGTGCCAGTAGTATAGGCGGCGGGAGGACGGGGGAGACCCAGTACTTC
TRBD1 TRBJ2-5 TRBV24-1 - CATSDRQGYQETQYF TGTGCCACCAGTGATCGACAGGGGTACCAAGAGACCCAGTACTTC
TRBD2 TRBJ2-2 TRBV5-1 - CASSELAGFTGELFF TGCGCCAGCAGCGAACTAGCGGGGTTCACCGGGGAGCTGTTTTTT
- TRBJ2-3 TRBV30 - CAWSAGGGDTQYF TGTGCCTGGAGTGCGGGGGGCGGAGATACGCAGTATTTT
- TRBJ2-1 TRBV21-1 - CASSKKRGSEAYNEQFF TGTGCCAGCAGCAAAAAGAGGGGGTCAGAGGCCTACAATGAGCAGTTCTTC
TRBD1 TRBJ2-2 TRBV19 - CASGIPGQGNTGELFF TGTGCCAGCGGAATACCGGGACAGGGAAACACCGGGGAGCTGTTTTTT
- TRBJ2-5 TRBV10-3 - CAISGAETQYF TGTGCCATCAGTGGAGCTGAGACCCAGTACTTC
- TRBJ1-2 TRBV2 once CASSVTTEGYGYTF TGTGCCAGCAGTGTAACCACAGAAGGATATGGCTACACCTTC
TRBD2 TRBJ2-5 TRBV19 few CASSSGREETQYF TGTGCCAGTAGTAGCGGGAGGGAGGAGACCCAGTACTTC
TRBD1 TRBJ2-5 TRBV19 - CASSRGDSQETQYF TGTGCCAGTAGTAGAGGGGACAGCCAAGAGACCCAGTACTTC
- TRBJ2-2 TRBV21-1 - CASSTPRQGGTGELFF TGTGCCAGCAGCACTCCGCGACAGGGGGGAACCGGGGAGCTGTTTTTT
- TRBJ1-1 TRBV11-3 - CASSLGTDRAFF TGTGCCAGCAGCTTAGGGACAGACCGCGCTTTCTTT
TRBD2 TRBJ2-5 TRBV11-3 - CASSLQTSGEQETQYF TGTGCCAGCAGCTTACAGACTAGCGGGGAGCAAGAGACCCAGTACTTC
TRBD1 TRBJ2-3 TRBV12-5 - CASGLGGTGRDTQYF TGTGCTAGTGGTTTGGGTGGGACAGGGCGAGATACGCAGTATTTT
- TRBJ2-7 TRBV18 - CASSLGYEQYF TGTGCCAGCTCTCTCGGCTACGAGCAGTACTTC
- TRBJ1-1 TRBV9 - CASSPSTRRSEAFF TGTGCCAGCAGCCCTAGCACCCGAAGGTCTGAAGCTTTCTTT
- TRBJ2-3 TRBV5-6 - CASSFGASLYTDTQYF TGTGCCAGCAGCTTTGGGGCGTCCCTTTACACAGATACGCAGTATTTT
- TRBJ2-5 TRBV7-2 - CASSLRLAANQETQYF TGTGCCAGCAGCTTAAGATTAGCGGCCAACCAAGAGACCCAGTACTTC
TRBD2 TRBJ2-2 TRBV5-1 - CASSFSGGNTGELFF TGCGCCAGCAGCTTTAGCGGGGGGAACACCGGGGAGCTGTTTTTT
- TRBJ1-5 TRBV30 few CAWSTGGDQPQHF TGTGCCTGGAGTACGGGAGGGGACCAGCCCCAGCATTTT